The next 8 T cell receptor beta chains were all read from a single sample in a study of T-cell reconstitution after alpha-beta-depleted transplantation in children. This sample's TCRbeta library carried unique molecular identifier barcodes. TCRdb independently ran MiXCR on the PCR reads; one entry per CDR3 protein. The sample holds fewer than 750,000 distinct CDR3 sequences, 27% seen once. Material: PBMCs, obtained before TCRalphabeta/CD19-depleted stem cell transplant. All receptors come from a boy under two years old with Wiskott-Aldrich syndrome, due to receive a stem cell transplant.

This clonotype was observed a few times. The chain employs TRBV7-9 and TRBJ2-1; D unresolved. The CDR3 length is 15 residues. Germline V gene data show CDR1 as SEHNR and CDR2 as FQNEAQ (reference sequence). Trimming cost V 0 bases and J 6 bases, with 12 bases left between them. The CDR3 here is CASSLAKRPPNEQFF. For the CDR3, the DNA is TGTGCCAGCAGCTTAGCGAAGAGGCCCCCCAATGAGCAGTTCTTC.

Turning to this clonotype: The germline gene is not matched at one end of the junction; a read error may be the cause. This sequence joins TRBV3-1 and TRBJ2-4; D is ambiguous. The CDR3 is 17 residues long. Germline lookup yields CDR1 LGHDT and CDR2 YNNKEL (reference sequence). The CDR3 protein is CASTQDALGPLGDIQYF. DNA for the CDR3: TGTGCCAGCACCCAAGATGCTCTCGGACCTTTAGGAGACATTCAGTACTTC.

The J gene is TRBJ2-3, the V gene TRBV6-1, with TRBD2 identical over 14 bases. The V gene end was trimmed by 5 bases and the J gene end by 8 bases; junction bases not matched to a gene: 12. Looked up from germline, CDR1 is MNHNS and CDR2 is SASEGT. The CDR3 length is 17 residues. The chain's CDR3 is CASSPQGTSGSLGTQYF. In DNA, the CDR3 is TGTGCCAGCAGTCCGCAAGGGACTAGCGGGAGTTTAGGTACGCAGTATTTT.

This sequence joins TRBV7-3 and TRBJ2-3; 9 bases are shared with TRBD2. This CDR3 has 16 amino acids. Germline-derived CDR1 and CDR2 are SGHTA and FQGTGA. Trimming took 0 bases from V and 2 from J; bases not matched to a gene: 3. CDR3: CASSLTASGVTDTQYF. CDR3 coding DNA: TGTGCCAGCAGCTTAACGGCTAGCGGGGTCACAGATACGCAGTATTTT.

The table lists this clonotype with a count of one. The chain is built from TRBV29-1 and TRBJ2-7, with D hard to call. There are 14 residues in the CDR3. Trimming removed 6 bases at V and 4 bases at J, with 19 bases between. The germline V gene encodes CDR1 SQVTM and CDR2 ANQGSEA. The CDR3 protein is CSVTHTNVGYEQYF. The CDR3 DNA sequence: TGCAGCGTGACTCATACCAATGTAGGGTACGAGCAGTACTTC.

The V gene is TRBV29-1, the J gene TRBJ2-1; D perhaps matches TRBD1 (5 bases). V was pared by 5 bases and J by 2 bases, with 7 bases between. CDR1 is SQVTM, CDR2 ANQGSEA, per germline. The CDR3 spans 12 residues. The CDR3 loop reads CSVIRAYNEQFF. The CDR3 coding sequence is TGCAGCGTTATCAGGGCCTACAATGAGCAGTTCTTC.

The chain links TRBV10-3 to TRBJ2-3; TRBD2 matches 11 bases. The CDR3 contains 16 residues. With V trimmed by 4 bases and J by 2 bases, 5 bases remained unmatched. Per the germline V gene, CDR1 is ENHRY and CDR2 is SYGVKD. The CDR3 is CAISVRTSGFTDTQYF. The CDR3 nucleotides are TGTGCCATCAGTGTCCGGACTAGCGGGTTCACAGATACGCAGTATTTT.

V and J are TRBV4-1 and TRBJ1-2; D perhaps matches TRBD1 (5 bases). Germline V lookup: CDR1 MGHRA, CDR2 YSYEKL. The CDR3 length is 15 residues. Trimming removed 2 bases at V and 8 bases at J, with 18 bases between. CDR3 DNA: TGCGCCAGCAGCCAAACCAACCGCCGTGGGGCCGGCTACACCTTC. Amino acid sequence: CASSQTNRRGAGYTF.